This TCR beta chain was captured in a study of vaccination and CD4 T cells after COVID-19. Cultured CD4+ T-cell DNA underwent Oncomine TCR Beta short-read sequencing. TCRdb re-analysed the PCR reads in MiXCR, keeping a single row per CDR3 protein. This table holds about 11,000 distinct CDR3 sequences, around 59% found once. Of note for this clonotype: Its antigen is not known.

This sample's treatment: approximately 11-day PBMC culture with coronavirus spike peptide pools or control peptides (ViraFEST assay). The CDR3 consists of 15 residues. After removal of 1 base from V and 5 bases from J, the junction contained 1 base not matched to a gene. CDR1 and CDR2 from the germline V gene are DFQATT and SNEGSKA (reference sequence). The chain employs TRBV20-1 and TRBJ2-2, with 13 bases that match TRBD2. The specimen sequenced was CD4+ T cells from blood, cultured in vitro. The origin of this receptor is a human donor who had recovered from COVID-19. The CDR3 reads CSARGGLAGTGELFF. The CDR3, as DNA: TGCAGTGCTAGAGGGGGACTAGCGGGAACCGGGGAGCTGTTTTTT.